This entry lists 10 T cell receptor beta chains sequenced from one sample in a study of T cells after somatic rescue of genetic block. The table came from immunoSEQ multiplex PCR; TCRdb's copy has only in-frame clones and leaves some out. This table holds tens of thousands of clones, just over 90% found once. The sequencing input was peripheral blood mononuclear cells (PBMCs). The receptors shown here come from a man in his thirties or forties.

This rearrangement joins TRBV9 to TRBJ2-2; D unresolved. CDR1 is SGDLS, CDR2 YYNGEE, per germline. Trimming removed 3 bases at V and 5 bases at J, with 11 bases between. The CDR3 is 14 residues long. The CDR3 nucleotides read TGTGCCAGCAGCGCCCCGTCTGAGACCGGGGAGCTGTTTTTT. Amino acids: CASSAPSETGELFF. The full variable domain, rest sourced from reference TRBV9 and TRBJ2-2, is DSGVTQTPKHLITATGQRVTLRCSPRSGDLSVYWYQQSLDQGLQFLIQYYNGEERAKGNILERFSAQQFPDLHSELNLSSLELGDSALYFCASSAPSETGELFFGEGSRLTVL.

This rearrangement joins TRBV6-5 to TRBJ1-6, with 8 bases aligning to TRBD1. Trimming cost V 6 bases and J 9 bases; bases outside gene matches: 10. Looked up from germline, CDR1 is MNHEY and CDR2 is SVGAGI. The CDR3 is made up of 15 amino acids. CDR3 in DNA: TGTGCCAGCAGAAGAACAGGGGGGAACAGTTCACCCCTCCACTTT. It codes for CASRRTGGNSSPLHF.

The gene calls are TRBV2 and TRBJ1-5, with 9 bases aligning to TRBD1. The J segment lost 6 bases and the V segment lost 7 bases, leaving 7 bases of the junction unmatched. The CDR3 spans 14 residues. CDR1 is SNHLY and CDR2 is FYNNEI in the germline V gene. CDR3 nucleotides: TGTGCCAGCAAAGGACAGGGGCTCACTCAGCCCCAGCATTTT. Translation gives CASKGQGLTQPQHF.

The chain employs TRBV20-1 and TRBJ2-1, with TRBD2 as a possible D gene (6 bases). Deletions cut 5 bases from V and 12 bases from J, with 14 bases between. This CDR3 contains 11 residues. Germline V gene lookup returns CDR1 DFQATT and CDR2 SNEGSKA (reference sequence). The chain's CDR3 is CSALNKEGQFF. CDR3 DNA sequence: TGCAGTGCTCTAAACAAGGAGGGGCAGTTCTTC.

The chain combines TRBV18 with TRBJ2-3; D call uncertain. CDR1 and CDR2 from the germline V gene are KGHSH and LQKENI. The CDR3 contains 13 residues. V was trimmed by 2 bases and J by 4 bases, leaving 7 bases between them. The DNA for the CDR3 is TGTGCCAGCTCACCATCGGCCTCAGATACGCAGTATTTT. It encodes CASSPSASDTQYF.

V is TRBV6-4 and J is TRBJ2-1, with 7 nucleotides matching TRBD2. Per the germline V gene, CDR1 is MRHNA and CDR2 is SNTAGT. V shed 2 bases and J 6 bases; nucleotides not matched to a gene: 7. The CDR3 runs 15 residues. Here the CDR3 DNA reads TGTGCCAGCAGTGACACCGAACTAGCGAGCAATGAGCAGTTCTTC. Amino acid sequence: CASSDTELASNEQFF.

The chain links TRBV19 to TRBJ2-5, with 11 positions matching TRBD2. V was clipped by 2 bases and J by 7 bases; unmatched bases: 6. Per germline, CDR1 LNHDA and CDR2 SQIVND (reference sequence). The CDR3 totals 15 residues. CDR3 nucleotide sequence: TGTGCCAGTAGTATACAACTAGCGGGAGTCGGGACCCAGTACTTC. It translates to CASSIQLAGVGTQYF.

This chain joins TRBV27 and TRBJ1-4, with D perhaps TRBD1 (5 bases). The CDR3 consists of 13 residues. The V end lost 6 bases, the J end lost 3 bases, and 8 bases lay between the germline ends. In germline, CDR1 is MNHEY, CDR2 SMNVEV (reference sequence). The CDR3 loop is CASSREANEKLFF. DNA for the CDR3: TGTGCCAGCAGCAGGGAGGCTAATGAAAAACTGTTTTTT. The entire variable domain, with the rest obtained from reference TRBV27 and TRBJ1-4, is as follows: EAQVTQNPRYLITVTGKKLTVTCSQNMNHEYMSWYRQDPGLGLRQIYYSMNVEVTDKGDVPEGYKVSRKEKRNFPLILESPSPNQTSLYFCASSREANEKLFFGSGTQLSVL.

The chain links TRBV6-5 to TRBJ1-2, with 8 nucleotides matching TRBD1. The CDR3 totals 13 residues. Germline-derived CDR1 and CDR2 are MNHEY and SVGAGI. J was trimmed by 8 bases and V by 7 bases; bases with no gene match: 9. The CDR3, as DNA: TGTGCCAGCACCCTTGGACAGGGAGGAGGCTACACCTTC. It specifies CASTLGQGGGYTF.

The chain carries TRBV10-3 and TRBJ1-3; the D is unclear. The CDR3 covers 15 residues. Trimming took off 2 bases at V and 3 bases at J, with 11 bases between the two ends. CDR1 is ENHRY and CDR2 is SYGVKD in the germline V gene. CDR3 residues: CAISESVRNGNTIYF. The CDR3 nucleotides read TGTGCCATCAGTGAGAGCGTCAGAAATGGAAACACCATATATTTT.